This T cell receptor beta chain was documented in a study of T cell responses to AZD1222 COVID-19 vaccine (dated by TCRdb to about 2021). A note on the overall study: TCR sequencing was performed for 230 to 250 trial participants, of whom about 200 were given two doses of AZD1222 and about 25 were given two doses of MenACWY control vaccine. Trial participants were enrolled by age into subgroups of 18-55, 56-69 and 70-plus years, and around 140, 26 and 57 TCR-sequenced participants, respectively, were included in these subgroups. Study-wide findings and limitations: Most participants were white British and females outnumbered males, and the authors suggested that clonal diversity may have been underestimated. Conclusions about previously exposed vaccinees are limited because only six or seven AZD1222 recipients were SARS-CoV-2 seropositive at baseline. The vaccine-associated CD4 TCRs covered the entire spike protein, and the dominant responses fell in regions 160-218 and 743-854. Because no day 14 peak-response samples were available, repertoires were characterized only after the peak T cell response. After two AZD1222 doses, both the breadth and the depth of spike-specific TCRs were significantly higher than at day 0 and than in MenACWY recipients. In the small 56-69-year group, the increase in depth fell short of significance, most likely because of low power. Reportedly, close to half of the unique spike-specific TCRs recognized epitopes lying outside the regions that are mutated in the B.1.351 and B.1.1.7 variants.

What this sample's time point label stands for: sample from adult after SARS-CoV-2 infection, after symptom onset. Two convalescent COVID-19 patients, sampled after symptom onset from adults with prior SARS-CoV-2 infection, were also TCR-sequenced for comparison. From the cysteine through the phenylalanine, the CDR3 covers 15 amino acids. Only CDR3 DNA remains: 45 bases, in frame from the first base. V is clipped by 2 bases and J by 4 bases, and the sequence between their germline boundaries is 9 bases long. The germline V gene (reference sequence) provides CDR1 LNHDA and CDR2 SQIVND. The CDR3 regions of human TCRbeta chains were subjected to immunosequencing. The original pipeline was this. Repertoire TCRs were checked for matches against a reference library of SARS-CoV-2-specific TCRs that had been generated using the MIRA antigen-specificity platform. Breadth was defined as the fraction of unique TCRs that were SARS-CoV-2-associated, and depth was defined as the fraction of total T cells that were SARS-CoV-2-associated. Using the MIRA data, each spike-specific TCR was assigned both to the spike region to which the TCR was reactive and to a CD4 or CD8 class. Log10-transformed breadth and depth values were compared by one-way ANOVA with Sidak's multiple comparisons tests. The table was pulled from immuneACCESS by TCRdb, which kept in-frame rearrangements only. Such tables lose some clones; where checked, under half of the loss comes from unresolved V genes, and the rest has no known cause. Clone size and V and J calls were adopted from that table, with D and trimming inferred from the DNA. The sample table shows 150,000 or so clones, and approximately 86% are seen once. The leading ten clones occupy under 8% of the sample.

A word on this clone: The antigen it recognizes is unknown. Per-base qualities were not stored, and no clone one base away is much larger.

Material: peripheral blood, obtained after recovery from COVID-19. In this chain, TRBV19 is recombined with TRBJ1-6; matching of 5 bases hints at TRBD1 as the D gene. This clonotype was sampled from an adult who had recovered from COVID-19. The CDR3: CASSISAGYNSPLHF. The DNA sequence is TGTGCCAGTAGTATATCAGCAGGGTATAATTCACCCCTCCACTTT.